One sample yielded the 29 T cell receptor beta chains listed below, sequenced in a study of stem cell transplantation in POMP-related autoinflammatory disease. Assay used: immunoSEQ multiplex PCR; TCRdb lists only in-frame clones, some missing. The table shows approximately 30,000 clones, with almost 90% occurring only once. The sequenced sample was CD4+ T cells from PBMCs, obtained before stem cell transplantation. These receptors were taken from a human donor with POMP-related autoinflammation and immune dysregulation (PRAID).

The rearrangement uses TRBV6-6 and TRBJ2-7, with 7 bases matching TRBD2. Germline trimming cut 0 bases from V and 7 bases from J; bases unmatched to any gene: 9. From germline, CDR1 is MNHNY and CDR2 SVGAGI (reference sequence). This CDR3 is built from 15 residues. This chain's CDR3 is CASSYSTVWEGEQYF. Here the CDR3 DNA reads TGTGCCAGCAGTTACTCGACAGTCTGGGAGGGGGAGCAGTACTTC.

This chain connects TRBV5-6 to TRBJ2-4; 7 nucleotides align to TRBD2. The germline V gene encodes CDR1 SGHDT and CDR2 YYEEEE. The CDR3 has 16 residues. Losses at the gene ends were 7 bases for V and 6 bases for J; bases not matched to a gene: 16. CDR3 nucleotide sequence: TGTGCCAGCTCCGGGGCTGGGAGGGCAGCTACAAACATTCAGTACTTC. Translating it yields CASSGAGRAATNIQYF.

The chain couples TRBV30 to TRBJ2-1; D remains unclear. With 3 bases removed from V and 5 bases from J, the gap between germline ends came to 11 bases. The CDR3 totals 13 residues. Germline CDR1 GTSNPN, CDR2 SVGIG (reference sequence). The CDR3 here is CAWSSSANNEQFF. The CDR3 nucleotides read TGTGCCTGGAGCTCGTCCGCTAACAATGAGCAGTTCTTC.

The chain has TRBV5-1 and TRBJ2-3; tentatively, D is TRBD2 (6 bases). Per the germline V gene, CDR1 is SGHRS and CDR2 is YFSETQ. V was trimmed by 3 bases and J by 6 bases, leaving 20 bases between them. CDR3 length: 16 amino acids. The CDR3 nucleotides read TGCGCCAGCAGCTATGGTGGGACCCCGGGGGTGGATACGCAGTATTTT. Protein: CASSYGGTPGVDTQYF.

The chain carries TRBV5-1 and TRBJ1-1, with TRBD1 identical over 8 bases. Trimming took 4 bases from V and 8 from J; bases not matched to a gene: 1. The V gene's germline CDR1 is SGHRS and CDR2 YFSETQ. The CDR3 contains 11 residues. CDR3 protein: CASSGQGEAFF. The CDR3 bases are TGCGCCAGCAGCGGACAGGGCGAAGCTTTCTTT.

The chain links TRBV5-1 to TRBJ1-5; D not certain. The CDR3 has 15 residues. Germline V gives CDR1 SGHRS, CDR2 YFSETQ. Trimming took off 0 bases at V and 2 bases at J, with 9 bases between the two ends. The CDR3 is CASSLAGRGNQPQHF. The CDR3 DNA reads TGCGCCAGCAGCTTGGCAGGACGCGGCAATCAGCCCCAGCATTTT.

The V and J genes are TRBV28 and TRBJ1-4, with a possible D match to TRBD1 (5 bases). In germline, CDR1 is MDHEN, CDR2 SYDVKM. V was pared by 3 bases and J by 4 bases, with 6 bases between. The CDR3 has 13 amino acids. The CDR3 DNA reads as TGTGCCAGCAGTTTGGACATTAATGAAAAACTGTTTTTT. It yields the protein CASSLDINEKLFF.

The chain links TRBV5-1 to TRBJ1-6; D unclear. The CDR3 sequence is 13 residues long. Germline CDR1 is SGHRS and CDR2 is YFSETQ. V lost 4 bases and J 7 bases, leaving 9 bases between the germline ends. CDR3 sequence reads: CASSPRQNSPLHF. CDR3 DNA: TGCGCCAGCAGCCCACGACAAAATTCACCCCTCCACTTT.

This clone has just one count. The chain is built from TRBV19 and TRBJ2-1, with a tentative D call TRBD2 (6 bases). Germline V gives CDR1 LNHDA, CDR2 SQIVND (reference sequence). V dropped 3 bases and J dropped 7 bases, with 10 bases sitting between them. The CDR3 is 13 amino acids. In DNA form, the CDR3 reads TGTGCCAGTAGTATTTCACTAGCAAATGAGCAGTTCTTC. Translating gives CASSISLANEQFF.

This rearrangement joins TRBV4-2 to TRBJ1-3; D uncertain. The CDR3 length is 15 residues. Germline lookup yields CDR1 LGHNA and CDR2 YNFKEQ. Trimming pared 5 bases from V and 7 bases from J, leaving 18 bases between. CDR3 nucleotide sequence: TGTGCCAGCAGCTATAACTCGGGATCCGAGAACACCATATATTTT. Translation gives CASSYNSGSENTIYF.

The chain couples TRBV4-1 to TRBJ2-3; the match to TRBD2 covers 7 bases. The germline V gene has CDR1 MGHRA and CDR2 YSYEKL. The trim removed 0 bases at V and 8 bases at J, leaving 8 bases unmatched. The CDR3 sequence is 15 residues long. The CDR3 DNA follows: TGCGCCAGCAGCCAAGAGGCTAGCGGTCCCGGTACGCAGTATTTT. It codes for CASSQEASGPGTQYF.

Comment on this clone: At one of its ends the junction is not consistent with the germline gene, which may arise from a read error. V gene TRBV18 combines with J gene TRBJ2-7; D is undetermined. Germline CDR1 KGHSH, CDR2 LQKENI. The CDR3 covers 13 residues. The CDR3 bases are TGTGCCAGCTCACCCTTAGAGCCCCTGCCCCTAGACTTC. Translated: CASSPLEPLPLDF.

The rearrangement joins TRBV6-1 to TRBJ1-4; no clear D. Germline V gene sequence: CDR1 MNHNS, CDR2 SASEGT. There are 16 residues in the CDR3. Trimming stripped 3 bases from V and 0 bases from J, with 11 bases between. CDR3 nucleotide sequence: TGTGCCAGCAGTGAGGCAGGAGGGACAACTAATGAAAAACTGTTTTTT. Translating it yields CASSEAGGTTNEKLFF.

V usage is TRBV15 and J usage is TRBJ1-5; the D gene is possibly TRBD1 (5 bases). Trimming took 0 bases from V and 6 from J, leaving 12 bases between them. CDR1 LNHNV and CDR2 YYDKDF come from the germline V gene (reference sequence). The CDR3 totals 15 residues. The CDR3 protein is CATSRDPQGGQPQHF. CDR3 nucleotides: TGTGCCACCAGCAGAGATCCCCAGGGCGGTCAGCCCCAGCATTTT.

This chain connects TRBV19 to TRBJ1-5; D might be TRBD1 (6 bases). CDR3 length equals 14 residues. Trimming shortened V by 3 bases and J by 3 bases, and 9 bases separated the two germline ends. Per germline, CDR1 LNHDA and CDR2 SQIVND (reference sequence). CDR3 residues: CASSMDRANQPQHF. CDR3 DNA: TGTGCCAGTAGTATGGACAGAGCCAATCAGCCCCAGCATTTT.

This rearrangement joins TRBV5-1 to TRBJ2-5; no firm D call. V lost 0 bases and J 6 bases, leaving 12 bases between the germline ends. This CDR3 is built from 14 residues. In germline, CDR1 is SGHRS, CDR2 YFSETQ. CDR3 sequence reads: CASSLAAGTQTQYF. CDR3 bases: TGCGCCAGCAGCTTGGCGGCAGGCACCCAGACCCAGTACTTC. Variable domain in full (rest from reference TRBV5-1 and TRBJ2-5): KAGVTQTPRYLIKTRGQQVTLSCSPISGHRSVSWYQQTPGQGLQFLFEYFSETQRNKGNFPGRFSGRQFSNSRSEMNVSTLELGDSALYLCASSLAAGTQTQYFGPGTRLLVL.

This clone was observed a single time. The chain joins TRBV5-6 to TRBJ2-5; D is uncertain. Germline lookup yields CDR1 SGHDT and CDR2 YYEEEE. The CDR3 loop spans 16 amino acids. V was clipped by 1 base and J by 2 bases, with 15 bases between them. CDR3 nucleotides: TGTGCCAGCAGCTTGTGGTCGACTCATGTTCAAGAGACCCAGTACTTC. Amino acid sequence: CASSLWSTHVQETQYF.

The chain employs TRBV5-5 and TRBJ1-6, with D uncertain. The germline CDR1 and CDR2 sequences are SGHKS and YYEKEE (reference sequence). V was pared by 4 bases and J by 6 bases, with 11 bases between. The CDR3 has 14 residues. The CDR3 spells CASSLPLTNSPLHF. The CDR3 DNA reads TGTGCCAGCAGCCTGCCCCTTACTAATTCACCCCTCCACTTT. Variable domain in full (rest from reference TRBV5-5 and TRBJ1-6): DAGVTQSPTHLIKTRGQQVTLRCSPISGHKSVSWYQQVLGQGPQFIFQYYEKEERGRGNFPDRFSARQFPNYSSELNVNALLLGDSALYLCASSLPLTNSPLHFGNGTRLTVT.

The rearrangement links TRBV15 to TRBJ2-1; 7 positions match TRBD2. The germline V gene encodes CDR1 LNHNV and CDR2 YYDKDF (reference sequence). V lost 0 bases, J lost 7 bases, and 9 bases stayed unmatched. This CDR3 comprises 16 residues. As DNA, the CDR3 is TGTGCCACCAGCAGAGATAGGGGACTACCTTGGAATGAGCAGTTCTTC. It specifies CATSRDRGLPWNEQFF.

The chain joins TRBV28 to TRBJ2-5, with 10 positions matching TRBD1. The CDR3 is 14 amino acids. Unmatched junction bases numbered 7, after V lost 7 bases and J lost 5 bases. The germline V gene encodes CDR1 MDHEN and CDR2 SYDVKM. The CDR3 bases are TGTGCCAGCACTCAGACAGGGGGCGCGGAGACCCAGTACTTC. Residues: CASTQTGGAETQYF. Looking up the rest from reference TRBV28 and TRBJ2-5 gives the full variable domain: DVKVTQSSRYLVKRTGEKVFLECVQDMDHENMFWYRQDPGLGLRLIYFSYDVKMKEKGDIPEGYSVSREKKERFSLILESASTNQTSMYLCASTQTGGAETQYFGPGTRLLVL.

DNA of the CDR3: TGTGCCTGGAGTGCGCAGGGTTACGACACCGGGGAGCTGTTTTTT. Translating it yields CAWSAQGYDTGELFF. The rearrangement uses TRBV30 and TRBJ2-2; possibly TRBD1 for D (5 bases). V was cut by 1 base and J by 3 bases, with 12 bases left in between. The length of the CDR3 is 15 residues. Germline CDR1 and CDR2: GTSNPN and SVGIG (reference sequence).

The chain uses TRBV5-1 and TRBJ1-1; 7 bases align to TRBD1. With V trimmed by 5 bases and J by 4 bases, 8 bases remained unmatched. The CDR3 consists of 14 residues. The germline CDR1 and CDR2 sequences are SGHRS and YFSETQ. The CDR3 loop is CASSIQGVITEAFF. The CDR3 DNA reads as TGCGCCAGCAGTATTCAGGGGGTAATCACTGAAGCTTTCTTT.

This clone was detected only a few times. The gene calls are TRBV2 and TRBJ1-5, with TRBD1 as a possible D gene (5 bases). The CDR3 is 12 residues long. Trimming shortened V by 7 bases and J by 11 bases, and 15 bases separated the two germline ends. Germline-derived CDR1 and CDR2 are SNHLY and FYNNEI. Written as DNA, the CDR3 is TGTGCCAGCACCGAGGGGTCTGAGGCCCAGCATTTT. It translates to CASTEGSEAQHF.

The chain carries TRBV7-3 and TRBJ2-1, with TRBD1 matching 9 bases. The CDR3 loop spans 17 amino acids. The V gene end was trimmed by 2 bases and the J gene end by 0 bases; junction bases not matched to a gene: 5. CDR1 SGHTA and CDR2 FQGTGA come from the germline V gene. CDR3 DNA: TGTGCCAGCAGCTTACCGGGACAGGGAATCTCCTACAATGAGCAGTTCTTC. Protein sequence: CASSLPGQGISYNEQFF.

This rearrangement joins TRBV6-1 to TRBJ1-2, with TRBD1 matching 7 bases. Germline V lookup: CDR1 MNHNS, CDR2 SASEGT. The junction had 7 bases not matched to a gene; V was cut back by 8 bases and J by 4 bases. The CDR3 is made up of 13 amino acids. The CDR3, as DNA: TGTGCCAGCTGCAGACAGGGACTCTATGGCTACACCTTC. Its translation is CASCRQGLYGYTF.

The rearrangement joins TRBV13 to TRBJ1-5; no clear D. The CDR3 is 13 amino acids. Germline V gives CDR1 PRHDT, CDR2 FYEKMQ (reference sequence). With 3 bases removed from V and 8 bases from J, the gap between germline ends came to 11 bases. CDR3 coding DNA: TGTGCCAGCAGCTTCGGAGGGAAGGAGCCCCAGCATTTT. Translation gives CASSFGGKEPQHF.

The chain uses TRBV14 and TRBJ1-1; unclear D gene. Germline V gene lookup returns CDR1 SGHDN and CDR2 FVKESK. The CDR3 length is 14 residues. The ends were cut back, 0 bases at V and 4 bases at J, with 9 bases in the middle. In DNA, the CDR3 is TGTGCCAGCAGCCAAGATGGATGGGGCACTGAAGCTTTCTTT. Translated: CASSQDGWGTEAFF.

This chain uses TRBV23-1 with TRBJ2-2; D unclear. TRBV23-1 is annotated as an ORF whose role is uncertain. Trimming left V 5 bases short and J 0 bases short, with 10 bases between. CDR3 size: 15 residues. CDR3 residues: CASSCRSPNTGELFF. The DNA for the CDR3 is TGCGCCAGCAGTTGCAGGAGCCCGAACACCGGGGAGCTGTTTTTT.

The chain combines TRBV7-9 with TRBJ2-7, with D perhaps TRBD2 (7 bases). CDR3 size: 15 residues. V was clipped by 3 bases and J by 2 bases, with 14 bases between them. Germline V gene sequence: CDR1 SEHNR, CDR2 FQNEAQ (reference sequence). CDR3 nucleotides: TGTGCCAGCAGCTTCGGGGGGCGAGGGGCCTACGAGCAGTACTTC. Protein: CASSFGGRGAYEQYF.